The 29 T cell receptor beta chains below all came from one sample that was sequenced in a study of blood T cell repertoires in COVID-19 (dated by TCRdb to the early 2020s). Library construction relied on the immunoSEQ multiplex PCR assay. TCRdb provides this immuneACCESS table in a form limited to in-frame rearrangements. Some clones are lacking; in checked studies, under half of them reflect an unresolved V gene, and why the rest are absent is not known. The sample profile shows about 180,000 clones; 80% to 90% of them were found once. The top ten hold approximately 2.1% of the sample. Sample: peripheral blood. These receptor sequences come from a man between 18 and 29 years old who had recovered from COVID-19.

The chain combines TRBV4-1 with TRBJ2-3; perhaps TRBD1 as D (5 bases). The CDR3 spans 15 residues. Germline-derived CDR1 and CDR2 are MGHRA and YSYEKL. The V end was cut by 4 bases, the J end by 6 bases, with 17 bases between. The CDR3 DNA sequence: TGCGCCAGCAGCCCCTACAGGTTCAACGGGGATACGCAGTATTTT. Encoded protein: CASSPYRFNGDTQYF.

About this clone itself: This sample includes further DNA sequences coding for the same CDR3. The chain carries TRBV5-1 and TRBJ2-7; D might be TRBD2 (5 bases). The CDR3 runs to 13 residues. Trimming shortened V by 2 bases and J by 3 bases, and 9 bases separated the two germline ends. Per the germline V gene, CDR1 is SGHRS and CDR2 is YFSETQ. The CDR3 nucleotides are TGCGCCAGCAGCTTAGGGAGAAACTACGAGCAGTACTTC. Its translation: CASSLGRNYEQYF.

The chain has TRBV5-1 and TRBJ2-2; D is possibly TRBD2 (5 bases). This CDR3 contains 14 residues. Trimming cost V 3 bases and J 6 bases, with 12 bases left between them. CDR1 is SGHRS and CDR2 is YFSETQ in the germline V gene. Here the CDR3 DNA reads TGCGCCAGCAGCTATAGCGTGGGCGCCGGGGAGCTGTTTTTT. This gives the protein CASSYSVGAGELFF.

This chain uses TRBV15 with TRBJ2-7, with 15 bases fitting TRBD2. Germline loops: CDR1 LNHNV, CDR2 YYDKDF (reference sequence). The CDR3 covers 16 residues. The V gene end was trimmed by 5 bases and the J gene end by 6 bases; junction bases not matched to a gene: 8. The CDR3: CATSLGLAGGVGEQYF. Written as DNA, the CDR3 is TGTGCCACCAGCTTGGGACTAGCGGGAGGAGTTGGCGAGCAGTACTTC.

The V gene is TRBV2, the J gene TRBJ1-1; no firm D call. V gave up 7 bases and J gave up 1 base, with 10 bases separating them. CDR1 is SNHLY, CDR2 FYNNEI, per germline. The CDR3 extends over 13 amino acids. This CDR3 is CASNLTPNTEAFF. The CDR3 nucleotides read TGTGCCAGCAACCTGACACCGAACACTGAAGCTTTCTTT.

The chain joins TRBV9 to TRBJ2-5; TRBD2 aligns across 11 bases. V lost 0 bases, J lost 0 bases, and 16 bases stayed unmatched. The germline CDR1 and CDR2 sequences are SGDLS and YYNGEE. This CDR3 has 21 residues. CDR3 residues: CASSVGWASGLAASYQETQYF. CDR3 nucleotide sequence: TGTGCCAGCAGCGTAGGATGGGCTTCGGGACTAGCGGCTTCGTACCAAGAGACCCAGTACTTC.

This sequence joins TRBV7-2 and TRBJ2-7; 7 bases agree with TRBD2. CDR1 and CDR2 from the germline V gene are SGHTA and FQGNSA. The CDR3 sequence is 14 residues long. Germline trimming cut 7 bases from V and 0 bases from J; bases unmatched to any gene: 6. This chain's CDR3 is CASMLGRSSYEQYF. CDR3 nucleotides: TGTGCCAGCATGCTCGGGAGGTCCTCCTACGAGCAGTACTTC.

The count of this clone is one. The chain couples TRBV6-5 to TRBJ1-1, with a possible D match to TRBD1 (5 bases). The CDR3 is made up of 12 amino acids. Trimming took off 5 bases at V and 11 bases at J, with 15 bases between the two ends. The germline CDR1 and CDR2 sequences are MNHEY and SVGAGI. CDR3 nucleotide sequence: TGTGCCAGCAGTCCGGACAAGAACGGGGCTTTCTTT. It translates to CASSPDKNGAFF.

This chain links TRBV29-1 with TRBJ1-2; weak D call: TRBD1 (5 bases). The CDR3 runs to 9 residues. Germline CDR1 and CDR2: SQVTM and ANQGSEA. CDR3 loop: CRVGLGYTF. CDR3 DNA sequence: TGCAGAGTGGGGCTTGGCTACACCTTC. Combining the CDR3 with reference TRBV29-1 and TRBJ1-2 gives the whole variable domain SAVISQKPSRDICQRGTSLTIQCQVDSQVTMMFWYRQQPGQSLTLIATANQGSEATYESGFVIDKFPISRPNLTFSTLTVSNMSPEDSSIYLCRVGLGYTFGSGTRLTVV.

The rearrangement uses TRBV6-5 and TRBJ2-5, with a tentative D call TRBD1 (5 bases). Germline CDR1 and CDR2: MNHEY and SVGAGI. The CDR3 is 14 residues long. Trimming left V 5 bases short and J 1 base short, with 11 bases between. For the CDR3, the DNA is TGTGCCAGCAGTCGGAGACAGCCCCAAGAGACCCAGTACTTC. Encoded protein: CASSRRQPQETQYF.

CDR3 sequence reads: CASSLGTGDEQYF. CDR3 nucleotide sequence: TGCGCCAGCAGCTTGGGTACAGGGGACGAGCAGTACTTC. The chain employs TRBV5-1 and TRBJ2-7; 7 bases are a match to TRBD1. Germline CDR1 is SGHRS and CDR2 is YFSETQ. V was clipped by 0 bases and J by 5 bases; unmatched bases: 2. The CDR3 consists of 13 residues. Variable domain in full (rest from reference TRBV5-1 and TRBJ2-7): KAGVTQTPRYLIKTRGQQVTLSCSPISGHRSVSWYQQTPGQGLQFLFEYFSETQRNKGNFPGRFSGRQFSNSRSEMNVSTLELGDSALYLCASSLGTGDEQYFGPGTRLTVT.

The chain carries TRBV13 and TRBJ2-7; 11 nucleotides agree with TRBD1. After removal of 5 bases from V and 4 bases from J, the junction contained 4 bases not matched to a gene. The CDR3 is 14 residues long. CDR1 is PRHDT and CDR2 is FYEKMQ in the germline V gene (reference sequence). This CDR3 is CASSAGDRGYEQYF. CDR3 sequence (DNA): TGTGCCAGCAGCGCCGGGGACAGGGGGTACGAGCAGTACTTC.

In its sample, this clone was seen once. The chain uses TRBV28 and TRBJ2-7; no reliable D call. CDR3 length: 12 residues. The germline gives CDR1 MDHEN, CDR2 SYDVKM. Trimming stripped 5 bases from V and 0 bases from J, with 5 bases between. The CDR3 coding sequence is TGTGCCAGCAGTGTAGCCTCCTACGAGCAGTACTTC. This encodes CASSVASYEQYF.

The chain employs TRBV27 and TRBJ2-1; 10 bases line up with TRBD2. Germline V gives CDR1 MNHEY, CDR2 SMNVEV (reference sequence). The CDR3 covers 16 residues. With 1 base clipped from V and 7 bases from J, the junction kept 7 bases outside the gene matches. The CDR3 DNA follows: TGTGCCAGCAGTTTATTTCTAGCGGGAGTCAGAAATGAGCAGTTCTTC. Translation gives CASSLFLAGVRNEQFF.

The chain uses TRBV6-2 or TRBV6-3 and TRBJ1-2; tentatively, D is TRBD1 (6 bases). Germline lookup yields CDR1 MNHEY and CDR2 SVGEGT. The CDR3 is 13 amino acids. With 5 bases removed from V and 8 bases from J, the gap between germline ends came to 15 bases. In nucleotides, the CDR3 is TGTGCCAGCAGTCTAACAGGGTTGGAAGGCTACACCTTC. It specifies CASSLTGLEGYTF.

The gene calls are TRBV2 and TRBJ1-2, with D uncertain. Trimming left V 5 bases short and J 8 bases short, with 9 bases between. The germline V gene has CDR1 SNHLY and CDR2 FYNNEI. The CDR3 loop spans 11 amino acids. The CDR3 loop reads CASSPRRGYTF. CDR3 coding DNA: TGTGCCAGCAGTCCCCGGCGGGGCTACACCTTC.

The chain combines TRBV3-1 (or the pseudogene TRBV3-2) with TRBJ1-1; no clear D gene. CDR1 and CDR2 (germline): LGHDT, YNNKEL (reference sequence). The CDR3 runs 15 residues. V lost 4 bases, J lost 0 bases, and 12 bases lay in between. The CDR3 DNA reads as TGTGCCAGCAGCCCCCGGGAGGCCTTGAACACTGAAGCTTTCTTT. Its translation: CASSPREALNTEAFF.

The J gene is TRBJ2-2, the V gene TRBV5-6; the match to TRBD2 covers 12 bases. The V gene's germline CDR1 is SGHDT and CDR2 YYEEEE. Germline trimming cut 3 bases from V and 6 bases from J; bases unmatched to any gene: 6. The CDR3 has 16 residues. CDR3 coding DNA: TGTGCCAGCAGCTCTCTTTCTAGCGGGAGGGCCGGGGAGCTGTTTTTT. Protein sequence: CASSSLSSGRAGELFF. Complete variable domain (other parts from reference TRBV5-6 and TRBJ2-2): DAGVTQSPTHLIKTRGQQVTLRCSPKSGHDTVSWYQQALGQGPQFIFQYYEEEERQRGNFPDRFSGHQFPNYSSELNVNALLLGDSALYLCASSSLSSGRAGELFFGEGSRLTVL.

This chain uses TRBV28 with TRBJ2-2; possible D gene TRBD2, 5 bases. Trimming removed 4 bases from V and 9 bases from J, with 15 bases in between. From germline, CDR1 is MDHEN and CDR2 SYDVKM. The CDR3 consists of 14 residues. Written as DNA, the CDR3 is TGTGCCAGCAGTTCCGTCGGGGAGACCCGGGAGCTGTTTTTT. It yields the protein CASSSVGETRELFF.

The chain uses TRBV11-2 and TRBJ2-7; TRBD2 is a possible D gene (6 bases). The CDR3 spans 15 residues. With 2 bases removed from V and 0 bases from J, the gap between germline ends came to 11 bases. Germline CDR1 reads SGHAT; CDR2 reads FQNNGV. CDR3 in DNA: TGTGCCAGCAGCTTAAGGGGACTCAGCTCCTACGAGCAGTACTTC. Residues: CASSLRGLSSYEQYF.

The chain recombines TRBV9 with TRBJ2-7; 13 bases align to TRBD2. The V and J ends lost 4 bases and 2 bases, in that order; junction bases with no gene match: 3. The CDR3 runs 15 residues. In germline, CDR1 is SGDLS, CDR2 YYNGEE. The CDR3 loop reads CASSSTSGRAYEQYF. In DNA, the CDR3 is TGTGCCAGCAGCTCTACTAGCGGGAGGGCCTACGAGCAGTACTTC.

This clone appeared a single time. The gene calls are TRBV5-1 and TRBJ2-7, with 8 bases fitting TRBD1. With V trimmed by 3 bases and J by 5 bases, 10 bases remained unmatched. Germline-derived CDR1 and CDR2 are SGHRS and YFSETQ. The CDR3 totals 15 residues. Written as DNA, the CDR3 is TGCGCCAGCAGCTCGATATCAGGGGGCGGGAACGAGCAGTACTTC. Amino acids: CASSSISGGGNEQYF.

V and J are TRBV3-1 (or the pseudogene TRBV3-2) and TRBJ2-1; D is perhaps TRBD2 (5 bases). This CDR3 region has 18 residues. V was pared by 1 base and J by 0 bases, with 16 bases between. Germline CDR1 and CDR2: LGHDT and YNNKEL (reference sequence). CDR3: CASSQVGSAGDSYNEQFF. Written as DNA, the CDR3 is TGTGCCAGCAGCCAAGTTGGGTCGGCGGGTGACTCCTACAATGAGCAGTTCTTC.

The V gene is TRBV7-2, the J gene TRBJ2-1; D is possibly TRBD2 (6 bases). In germline, CDR1 is SGHTA, CDR2 FQGNSA. The CDR3 consists of 16 residues. Trimming removed 5 bases at V and 0 bases at J, with 14 bases between. In nucleotides, the CDR3 is TGTGCCAGCAGCCCGGTTCGGGGGAGCTCCTACAATGAGCAGTTCTTC. Its translation: CASSPVRGSSYNEQFF.

The J gene is TRBJ1-2, the V gene TRBV28, with D uncertain. The CDR3 totals 16 residues. Germline values: CDR1 MDHEN, CDR2 SYDVKM. V was clipped by 6 bases and J by 4 bases, with 21 bases between them. CDR3 residues: CASSTNTYDRGYGYTF. The CDR3 nucleotides read TGTGCCAGCAGCACCAATACCTATGACCGCGGCTATGGCTACACCTTC.

This clone turned up a few times. The rearrangement links TRBV4-1 to TRBJ2-2; TRBD2 might be the D (7 bases). This CDR3 has 16 residues. CDR1 and CDR2 (germline): MGHRA, YSYEKL. Between the trimmed V and J ends, which lost 0 bases and 7 bases, there was a span of 15 bases. The CDR3, as DNA: TGCGCCAGCAGCCAAGAGGGGGGGCTAGTTAGCGGGGAGCTGTTTTTT. This translates into CASSQEGGLVSGELFF.

DNA for the CDR3: TGTGCCAGCAGCGTAGGCAGGGCGAACACCGGGGAGCTGTTTTTT. Protein: CASSVGRANTGELFF. The chain combines TRBV9 with TRBJ2-2; D possibly corresponds to TRBD1 (5 bases). V shed 0 bases and J shed 0 bases, with 6 bases lying between them. The CDR3 is 15 amino acids. Germline V gene lookup returns CDR1 SGDLS and CDR2 YYNGEE.

The gene calls are TRBV7-9 and TRBJ2-7; TRBD2 aligns across 7 bases. This CDR3 has 15 residues. V shed 5 bases, J shed 2 bases, and the junction held 9 bases outside the gene matches. Germline V gene sequence: CDR1 SEHNR, CDR2 FQNEAQ (reference sequence). CDR3 loop: CASSPLGGRAYEQYF. In DNA, the CDR3 is TGTGCCAGCAGCCCCCTGGGAGGGCGGGCCTACGAGCAGTACTTC.

A remark on this clone: In the same sample, other DNA sequences code for this CDR3. The chain carries TRBV6-5 and TRBJ2-7, with TRBD1 matching 11 bases. Germline CDR1 is MNHEY and CDR2 is SVGAGI. CDR3 size: 15 residues. After removal of 0 bases from V and 3 bases from J, the junction contained 1 base not matched to a gene. Written as DNA, the CDR3 is TGTGCCAGCAGTTACTCCGGGACAGGGGGCTACGAGCAGTACTTC. As protein: CASSYSGTGGYEQYF.